Listed below are T cell receptor beta chains from one sample, sequenced in a study of T cell repertoires in cytomegalovirus infection. These TCRs' antigens remain unknown. TCRdb called the reads again in MiXCR, with one record for every CDR3 protein. The repertoire includes around 570,000 distinct CDR3 sequences, around two fifths of them detected once, and about half sits in the top ten. The sequencing used cultured PBMCs, collected from culture after CMV antigen stimulation. Every receptor here comes from a human donor in good health (CMV status not recorded). Some clones in this sample may be carry-over from other donors' samples. CDR3s include the opening cysteine and the closing phenylalanine or tryptophan. D genes are given only for firm matches. Clone size is stated in some rows and not others, as once, few, many or a class when expanded.

cdr3_nt: TGTGCCAGCTCACCGCAGGGACAGGGGATGAGTGGCTACACCTTC; cdr3_aa: CASSPQGQGMSGYTF; clone_size: NA; j_call: TRBJ1-2; v_call: TRBV18; d_call: TRBD1
cdr3_nt: TGTGCCAGCAGCTTAAGAACGGGAGAGACCCAGTACTTC; cdr3_aa: CASSLRTGETQYF; clone_size: many; j_call: TRBJ2-5; v_call: TRBV7-8; d_call: NA
cdr3_nt: TGTGCCAGCAGCCTAGTTCCGGGACTAACGTACAATGAGCAGTTCTTC; cdr3_aa: CASSLVPGLTYNEQFF; clone_size: NA; j_call: TRBJ2-1; v_call: TRBV7-2; d_call: TRBD2
cdr3_nt: TGTGCCAGCAGAAACACCCCCGGGGACCCGGGCTACAATGAGCAGTTCTTC; cdr3_aa: CASRNTPGDPGYNEQFF; clone_size: few; j_call: TRBJ2-1; v_call: TRBV27; d_call: NA
cdr3_nt: TGTGCCACGTCCAACCTTCCTTCATATGGCTACACCTTC; cdr3_aa: CATSNLPSYGYTF; clone_size: NA; j_call: TRBJ1-2; v_call: TRBV19; d_call: NA
cdr3_nt: TGTGCCAGCAGCGCGACTCGCACAGATACGCAGTATTTT; cdr3_aa: CASSATRTDTQYF; clone_size: NA; j_call: TRBJ2-3; v_call: TRBV6-4; d_call: NA
cdr3_nt: TGTGCCAGCAGTTTTAGCTGGGACAGGAGCTCCTACGAGCAGTACTTC; cdr3_aa: CASSFSWDRSSYEQYF; clone_size: NA; j_call: TRBJ2-7; v_call: TRBV6-8; d_call: TRBD1
cdr3_nt: TGTGCCAGCAGCTCGGGACTAGGGTACGAGCAGTACTTC; cdr3_aa: CASSSGLGYEQYF; clone_size: few; j_call: TRBJ2-7; v_call: TRBV7-2; d_call: TRBD2
cdr3_nt: TGTGCCAGCAGCTTAGGGTTCGCGGGACAGGGGGTTTACGAGCAGTACTTC; cdr3_aa: CASSLGFAGQGVYEQYF; clone_size: many; j_call: TRBJ2-7; v_call: TRBV7-2; d_call: TRBD1
cdr3_nt: TGCGCCAGCAGCCAAGCGCGTGTACGACTACAAGATACAGATACGCAGTATTTT; cdr3_aa: CASSQARVRLQDTDTQYF; clone_size: NA; j_call: TRBJ2-3; v_call: TRBV4-3; d_call: NA
cdr3_nt: TGTGCCAGCAGCCAGAACAGCCAAGGGGGCTACGAGCAGTACTTC; cdr3_aa: CASSQNSQGGYEQYF; clone_size: few; j_call: TRBJ2-7; v_call: TRBV3-1; d_call: NA
cdr3_nt: TGTGCCAGCAGCTCGGGCGGGGTCCTTACCTACGAGCAGTACTTC; cdr3_aa: CASSSGGVLTYEQYF; clone_size: NA; j_call: TRBJ2-7; v_call: TRBV5-4; d_call: NA
cdr3_nt: TGTGCCAGCAGTACCCTCAGGCTAAGCTCCTACAATGAGCAGTTCTTC; cdr3_aa: CASSTLRLSSYNEQFF; clone_size: NA; j_call: TRBJ2-1; v_call: TRBV2; d_call: NA
cdr3_nt: TGTGCCAGCTCACCGGCGGGAATGGGGTATGAGCAGTTCTTC; cdr3_aa: CASSPAGMGYEQFF; clone_size: NA; j_call: TRBJ2-1; v_call: TRBV9; d_call: NA
cdr3_nt: TGCAGCGTTCGGGAAGACAACGATCCGGGAAACACCATATATTTT; cdr3_aa: CSVREDNDPGNTIYF; clone_size: NA; j_call: TRBJ1-3; v_call: TRBV29-1; d_call: NA
cdr3_nt: TGTGCCAGCAGCTCTGGGCCCGCCGGGTTTAAGGATTCACCCCTCCACTTT; cdr3_aa: CASSSGPAGFKDSPLHF; clone_size: few; j_call: TRBJ1-6; v_call: TRBV7-9; d_call: NA
cdr3_nt: TGCAGCGCTCTAAGCGCCCTAGCCAAAAACATTCAGTACTTC; cdr3_aa: CSALSALAKNIQYF; clone_size: NA; j_call: TRBJ2-4; v_call: TRBV29-1; d_call: NA
cdr3_nt: TGTGCCAGCAACGTCCCGGGACAGGGGGCATGGGGCAATCAGCCCCAGCATTTT; cdr3_aa: CASNVPGQGAWGNQPQHF; clone_size: NA; j_call: TRBJ1-5; v_call: TRBV28; d_call: TRBD1
cdr3_nt: TGTGCCAGCAGCCCCATATGGGGGCGCAGGGCTGGGGCCAACGTCCTGACTTTC; cdr3_aa: CASSPIWGRRAGANVLTF; clone_size: few; j_call: TRBJ2-6; v_call: TRBV7-9; d_call: NA
cdr3_nt: TGTGCCAGCAGCGCTGCGGCGGGAGCCGCTTTCTTT; cdr3_aa: CASSAAAGAAFF; clone_size: NA; j_call: TRBJ1-1; v_call: TRBV7-2; d_call: NA
cdr3_nt: TGTGCCAGCAGCTTAGCGGCGTATACACCCCAGCATTTT; cdr3_aa: CASSLAAYTPQHF; clone_size: many; j_call: TRBJ1-5; v_call: TRBV7-2; d_call: NA
cdr3_nt: TGTGCCAGCAGTTCGCTATTTTCCTACAATGAGCAGTTCTTC; cdr3_aa: CASSSLFSYNEQFF; clone_size: NA; j_call: TRBJ2-1; v_call: TRBV6-1; d_call: NA
cdr3_nt: TGTGCCAGCAGCCCTTACCTTGACAGGCACAATGAGCAGTTCTTC; cdr3_aa: CASSPYLDRHNEQFF; clone_size: NA; j_call: TRBJ2-1; v_call: TRBV11-1; d_call: NA
cdr3_nt: TGTGCCAGCAGCTTCGGACAGTACAATCAGCCCCAGCATTTT; cdr3_aa: CASSFGQYNQPQHF; clone_size: NA; j_call: TRBJ1-5; v_call: TRBV7-8; d_call: NA